These 6 T cell receptor beta chains were sequenced from one sample in a study of naive and memory T cell subsets (dated by TCRdb to the late 2010s). The study described a robust, sensitive protocol for amplifying, sequencing and analyzing TCRs, using 3' ligation of a UMI-containing oligonucleotide to TCR cDNA. Library construction relied on UMI-ligation and nested PCR. Sequencer: Illumina MiSeq. The ligated cDNA was amplified in four rounds of PCR with nested alpha and beta constant region primers together with the SP2 primer. TCRdb applied fastp at Q25 and MiXCR to the public reads, then kept only in-frame beta chains. One record per CDR3 amino acid sequence lists the most common genes and DNA. The sample table shows about 26,000 distinct CDR3 sequences, and under 6.5% are seen once. The ten largest clonotypes hold 6% to 9.5% of the sample. Sequencing was carried out using blood. The receptors stem from an adult in good health.

There are many counts of this clonotype. The chain is built from TRBV4-1 and TRBJ1-1, with 7 bases matching TRBD1. This CDR3 is built from 14 residues. J gave up 0 bases and V 6 bases, and 4 bases lay outside the gene matches. Germline V CDR1 and CDR2: MGHRA, YSYEKL. CDR3 in amino acids: CASSRTGMNTEAFF. CDR3 coding DNA: TGCGCCAGCAGTAGGACAGGCATGAACACTGAAGCTTTCTTT.

In its sample, this clonotype was seen many times. This chain connects TRBV6-2 or TRBV6-3 to TRBJ2-7; 10 bases match TRBD1. Germline V CDR1 and CDR2: MNHEY, SVGEGT. Trimming at V came to 4 bases and at J to 1 base, leaving 4 bases not matched to a gene. The CDR3 runs to 15 residues. CDR3 residues: CASSFGTGASYEQYF. For the CDR3, the DNA is TGTGCCAGCAGTTTCGGGACAGGGGCATCCTACGAGCAGTACTTC.

This clonotype was seen ten or more times. V gene TRBV4-3 combines with J gene TRBJ2-3, with unresolved D. Germline CDR1 LGHNA, CDR2 YSLEER. Trimming took 4 bases from V and 1 from J, leaving 12 bases between them. This CDR3 contains 15 residues. This chain's CDR3 is CASSRTSGGTDTQYF. In DNA form, the CDR3 reads TGCGCCAGCAGCCGAACTTCCGGCGGCACAGATACGCAGTATTTT.

The table lists this clonotype with a few counts. The V and J genes are TRBV19 and TRBJ2-7; D may match TRBD1 or TRBD2 (5 bases each). V was trimmed by 4 bases and J by 6 bases, leaving 13 bases between them. The CDR3 is made up of 13 amino acids. CDR1 and CDR2 (germline): LNHDA, SQIVND (reference sequence). In DNA form, the CDR3 reads TGTGCCAGTAGTAGGGGGACCGGGGTCGAGCAGTACTTC. Residues: CASSRGTGVEQYF. The full variable domain, rest sourced from reference TRBV19 and TRBJ2-7, is DGGITQSPKYLFRKEGQNVTLSCEQNLNHDAMYWYRQDPGQGLRLIYYSQIVNDFQKGDIAEGYSVSREKKESFPLTVTSAQKNPTAFYLCASSRGTGVEQYFGPGTRLTVT.

The sample holds many counts of this clonotype. The rearrangement links TRBV7-2 to TRBJ2-7; 7 nucleotides line up with TRBD1. V trimming: 5 bases; J trimming: 4 bases; junction bases outside the gene matches: 14. The CDR3 extends over 16 amino acids. In germline, CDR1 is SGHTA, CDR2 FQGNSA. CDR3 protein: CASSPNSGTAFYEQYF. The DNA for the CDR3 is TGTGCCAGCAGCCCGAACTCCGGGACAGCTTTTTACGAGCAGTACTTC.

This clonotype was counted at least ten times. The V and J genes are TRBV6-1 and TRBJ2-7, with 10 bases aligning to TRBD2. Germline CDR1 is MNHNS and CDR2 is SASEGT. With V trimmed by 2 bases and J by 3 bases, 13 bases remained unmatched. The CDR3 is made up of 18 amino acids. In DNA form, the CDR3 reads TGTGCCAGCAGTGAACGTACTAGCGGGAATGTGAGGATCTACGAGCAGTACTTC. Residues: CASSERTSGNVRIYEQYF.